A selection of T cell receptor beta chains follows, all from one sample in a study of T cells in Graves' hyperthyroidism and ophthalmopathy. TCRdb reprocessed the multiplex PCR reads via MiXCR and lists one record per CDR3 protein. The data hold some 570,000 distinct CDR3 sequences, with 11% to 15% observed a single time. Sequencing was done on a sample of blood. These receptors originate from a woman in her late teens or twenties with Graves' ophthalmopathy. CDR3s include the opening cysteine and the closing phenylalanine or tryptophan. A D gene is named only where the DNA matches it firmly. Size is omitted from some rows. Given values are once, few, many or a class for expanded clones.

j_gene | abundance | d_gene | v_gene | CDR3nt | CDR3aa
TRBJ2-1 | NA | TRBD2 | TRBV7-2 | TGTGCCAGCAGCTCAAGCGGGAGACGCCTCAATAAGCAGTTCTTC | CASSSSGRRLNKQFF
TRBJ2-7 | many | NA | TRBV2 | TGTGCCAGCACTTCGGATTTACCCTACGAGCAGTACTTC | CASTSDLPYEQYF
TRBJ2-3 | many | TRBD2 | TRBV5-1 | TGCGCCAGCAGCTTCGGCGGGAGGACGGGCACAGATACGCAGTATTTT | CASSFGGRTGTDTQYF
TRBJ2-2 | NA | TRBD1 | TRBV6-1 | TGTGCCAGCAGGACAGGGGAGGTCACCGGGGAGCTGTTTTTT | CASRTGEVTGELFF
TRBJ2-5 | NA | NA | TRBV28 | TGTGCCAGCGAAGGACGACCGGAGACCCAGTACTTC | CASEGRPETQYF
TRBJ2-3 | NA | TRBD2 | TRBV5-1 | TGCGCCAGCAGCTTTGGGACTAGCGGGGGGCTACAGGCGCAGTATTTT | CASSFGTSGGLQAQYF
TRBJ1-2 | NA | TRBD1 | TRBV10-3 | TGTGCCATCAGTGAGTCGGGGACAGGGACCCTCTATGGCTACACCTTC | CAISESGTGTLYGYTF
TRBJ2-5 | few | TRBD1 | TRBV2 | TGTGCCAGCAGACGGACAGGGATACAAGAGACCCAGTACTTC | CASRRTGIQETQYF
TRBJ2-7 | many | NA | TRBV18 | TGTGCCAGCTCACCACCCCAGGGGATGAACTACGAGCAGTACTTC | CASSPPQGMNYEQYF
TRBJ2-7 | NA | TRBD1 | TRBV28 | TGTGCCAGCAGCACCCGGGACAGAGCCTACGAGCAGTACTTC | CASSTRDRAYEQYF
TRBJ1-1 | few | NA | TRBV6-2/TRBV6-3 | TGTGCCAGCACCCCCCCCCCGATGAAGAACACTGAAGCTTTCTTT | CASTPPPMKNTEAFF